Listed below are T cell receptor beta chains from one sample, sequenced in a study of T cell responses to AZD1222 COVID-19 vaccine. Clones were sequenced by immunoSEQ multiplex PCR, and TCRdb holds only the in-frame ones, with some missing. This sample yields 130,000 or so clones, of which around 94% are seen a single time; under 7.5% belongs to the top ten. Sequences were derived from peripheral blood, sampled on day 0 of AZD1222 vaccination. Receptor source: an adult in good health. The CDR3 runs from the conserved cysteine through the conserved F or W. Each record gives: clone size, D gene, J gene, V gene, CDR3 protein, CDR3 DNA. A D gene is named only where the DNA matches it firmly. Size is omitted from some rows. Given values are once, few, many or a class for expanded clones.

size: few; D: -; J: TRBJ1-2; V: TRBV5-6; CDR3: CASSSEVTVTF; DNA: TGTGCCAGCAGCTCTGAGGTGACAGTCACCTTC
size: -; D: TRBD2; J: TRBJ2-3; V: TRBV29-1; CDR3: CSVIAGGLGDTQYF; DNA: TGCAGCGTTATAGCGGGAGGGCTGGGGGATACGCAGTATTTT
size: -; D: -; J: TRBJ1-1; V: TRBV30; CDR3: CAWSVLVNTEAFF; DNA: TGTGCCTGGAGTGTACTGGTGAACACTGAAGCTTTCTTT
size: -; D: TRBD1; J: TRBJ2-3; V: TRBV7-9; CDR3: CASSLGQGAADTQYF; DNA: TGTGCCAGCAGCTTGGGACAGGGGGCCGCAGATACGCAGTATTTT
size: -; D: -; J: TRBJ1-3; V: TRBV3-1/TRBV3-2; CDR3: CASSRTGGSGNTIYF; DNA: TGTGCCAGCAGCCGGACCGGAGGCTCTGGAAACACCATATATTTT
size: -; D: TRBD1; J: TRBJ2-7; V: TRBV7-2; CDR3: CASSLTGYEQYF; DNA: TGTGCCAGCAGCTTGACAGGGTACGAGCAGTACTTC
size: -; D: -; J: TRBJ1-2; V: TRBV12-3/TRBV12-4; CDR3: CASSLQGSYGYTF; DNA: TGTGCCAGCAGTTTGCAGGGGAGCTATGGCTACACCTTC
size: -; D: -; J: TRBJ1-1; V: TRBV21-1; CDR3: CASSVRGSGVNTEAFF; DNA: TGTGCCAGCAGCGTCCGAGGTTCGGGGGTGAACACTGAAGCTTTCTTT
size: -; D: TRBD1; J: TRBJ1-2; V: TRBV5-1; CDR3: CASSQAGTGANYGYTF; DNA: TGCGCCAGCAGCCAAGCCGGGACAGGGGCTAACTATGGCTACACCTTC
size: -; D: TRBD1; J: TRBJ1-3; V: TRBV18; CDR3: CASSPPMTGAGNTIYF; DNA: TGTGCCAGCTCACCCCCGATGACAGGGGCTGGAAACACCATATATTTT
size: -; D: -; J: TRBJ2-7; V: TRBV4-2; CDR3: CASSHPGSLYEQYF; DNA: TGTGCCAGCAGCCACCCAGGGAGTCTCTACGAGCAGTACTTC
size: -; D: TRBD1; J: TRBJ1-6; V: TRBV27; CDR3: CATGEGANNSPLHF; DNA: TGTGCCACCGGGGAGGGGGCCAACAATTCACCCCTCCACTTT
size: -; D: -; J: TRBJ2-1; V: TRBV4-2; CDR3: CASSQDWGYQDEQFF; DNA: TGTGCCAGCAGCCAAGATTGGGGCTACCAGGATGAGCAGTTCTTC
size: -; D: TRBD2; J: TRBJ2-5; V: TRBV3-1/TRBV3-2; CDR3: CASSQGGRAQTQYF; DNA: TGTGCCAGCAGCCAAGGCGGGAGGGCACAGACCCAGTACTTC
size: -; D: TRBD2; J: TRBJ2-1; V: TRBV5-1; CDR3: CASSLGLAVSYNEQFF; DNA: TGCGCCAGCAGCTTGGGGCTAGCGGTCTCCTACAATGAGCAGTTCTTC
size: -; D: -; J: TRBJ1-2; V: TRBV14; CDR3: CASSPTRGNGYTF; DNA: TGTGCCAGCAGCCCCACTCGGGGAAATGGCTACACCTTC
size: once; D: -; J: TRBJ2-3; V: TRBV7-2; CDR3: CASTPYVTDTQYF; DNA: TGTGCCAGCACCCCTTATGTAACAGATACGCAGTATTTT
size: -; D: -; J: TRBJ1-1; V: TRBV15; CDR3: CATSRDGVPGLSPNTEAFF; DNA: TGTGCCACCAGCAGAGATGGAGTTCCGGGGCTCTCTCCGAACACTGAAGCTTTCTTT
size: -; D: TRBD1; J: TRBJ1-1; V: TRBV2; CDR3: CASRTIDRVGTGTEAFF; DNA: TGTGCCAGCAGAACGATCGACAGGGTGGGGACGGGGACTGAAGCTTTCTTT
size: -; D: -; J: TRBJ1-1; V: TRBV19; CDR3: CASNRGRGGTSPYAFF; DNA: TGTGCCAGTAACAGAGGGCGGGGCGGGACCTCCCCCTACGCTTTCTTT
size: -; D: -; J: TRBJ2-1; V: TRBV7-2; CDR3: CASSSQGYNEQFF; DNA: TGTGCCAGCAGCTCCCAAGGTTACAATGAGCAGTTCTTC
size: -; D: -; J: TRBJ2-5; V: TRBV20-1; CDR3: CSASFGGQLQETQYF; DNA: TGCAGTGCTAGTTTCGGGGGCCAACTCCAAGAGACCCAGTACTTC
size: -; D: -; J: TRBJ2-1; V: TRBV7-9; CDR3: CASSRSVEQFF; DNA: TGTGCCAGCAGCCGGTCGGTTGAGCAGTTCTTC
size: -; D: -; J: TRBJ1-5; V: TRBV7-8; CDR3: CASSSPSGEGNQPQHF; DNA: TGTGCCAGCAGCTCGCCCTCAGGGGAAGGGAATCAGCCCCAGCATTTT
size: -; D: -; J: TRBJ2-7; V: TRBV2; CDR3: CASSLEGGRAYEQYF; DNA: TGTGCCAGCAGTCTCGAGGGGGGGAGGGCCTACGAGCAGTACTTC
size: -; D: -; J: TRBJ2-7; V: TRBV11-2; CDR3: CASSSSSYEQYF; DNA: TGTGCCAGCAGCTCAAGCTCCTACGAGCAGTACTTC
size: -; D: -; J: TRBJ2-4; V: TRBV27; CDR3: CASSASAGWGKNIQYF; DNA: TGTGCCAGCAGTGCGTCGGCGGGGTGGGGCAAAAACATTCAGTACTTC
size: -; D: -; J: TRBJ2-7; V: TRBV21-1; CDR3: CASPYEQYF; DNA: TGTGCCAGCCCATACGAGCAGTACTTC
size: -; D: TRBD1; J: TRBJ1-1; V: TRBV10-1; CDR3: CASRGQGAAEAFF; DNA: TGCGCCAGCAGGGGACAGGGGGCGGCGGAAGCTTTCTTT
size: -; D: TRBD2; J: TRBJ2-7; V: TRBV5-4; CDR3: CASSFLGGSLSYEQYF; DNA: TGTGCCAGCAGCTTTTTGGGCGGGAGCCTATCCTACGAGCAGTACTTC
size: -; D: -; J: TRBJ1-3; V: TRBV28; CDR3: CASSLRSFLLSGNTIYF; DNA: TGTGCCAGCAGTTTACGGTCCTTCCTGCTCTCTGGAAACACCATATATTTT
size: -; D: -; J: TRBJ1-1; V: TRBV18; CDR3: CASSPPGLDAFF; DNA: TGTGCCAGCTCACCACCGGGCCTTGACGCTTTCTTT
size: -; D: TRBD1; J: TRBJ2-6; V: TRBV9; CDR3: CASSVGLGQGAGANVLTF; DNA: TGTGCCAGCAGCGTAGGATTAGGACAGGGTGCCGGGGCCAACGTCCTGACTTTC
size: few; D: -; J: TRBJ1-6; V: TRBV9; CDR3: CASSVGYPGNSPLHF; DNA: TGTGCCAGCAGCGTAGGCTACCCTGGGAATTCACCCCTCCACTTT
size: -; D: -; J: TRBJ2-3; V: TRBV5-8; CDR3: CASSFPNTQYF; DNA: TGTGCCAGCAGCTTTCCCAATACGCAGTATTTT
size: -; D: TRBD2; J: TRBJ2-3; V: TRBV6-2/TRBV6-3; CDR3: CASSYGLADFTDTQYF; DNA: TGTGCCAGCAGTTACGGACTAGCGGACTTCACAGATACGCAGTATTTT
size: -; D: -; J: TRBJ2-1; V: TRBV24-1; CDR3: CATSDSPNNEQFF; DNA: TGTGCCACCAGTGATTCTCCAAACAATGAGCAGTTCTTC
size: -; D: -; J: TRBJ1-1; V: TRBV30; CDR3: CAWRSGYTANTEAFF; DNA: TGTGCCTGGAGGAGTGGGTACACAGCGAACACTGAAGCTTTCTTT
size: -; D: TRBD2; J: TRBJ2-1; V: TRBV4-1; CDR3: CASSQVGGSGNEQFF; DNA: TGCGCCAGCAGCCAAGTAGGCGGGAGCGGTAATGAGCAGTTCTTC
size: -; D: -; J: TRBJ2-2; V: TRBV10-3; CDR3: CAISDRDTGELFF; DNA: TGTGCCATCAGTGACAGGGACACCGGGGAGCTGTTTTTT
size: once; D: -; J: TRBJ1-1; V: TRBV1; CDR3: CTSSQEGAVEAFF; DNA: TGCACCAGCAGCCAAGAGGGGGCCGTTGAAGCTTTCTTT
size: -; D: -; J: TRBJ1-1; V: TRBV7-9; CDR3: CASSPTRGQDTEAFF; DNA: TGTGCCAGCAGCCCAACCCGGGGCCAAGACACTGAAGCTTTCTTT
size: -; D: -; J: TRBJ1-1; V: TRBV30; CDR3: CAWSLGNTEAFF; DNA: TGTGCCTGGAGTCTGGGGAACACTGAAGCTTTCTTT
size: once; D: -; J: TRBJ2-7; V: TRBV2; CDR3: CASRGTDVSYEQYF; DNA: TGTGCCAGCAGGGGTACTGACGTGTCCTACGAGCAGTACTTC
size: -; D: -; J: TRBJ1-1; V: TRBV20-1; CDR3: CSARELTSAFF; DNA: TGCAGTGCTAGAGAGTTGACATCAGCTTTCTTT
size: -; D: -; J: TRBJ2-3; V: TRBV2; CDR3: CASRRLGQPFPTDTQYF; DNA: TGTGCCAGCAGGAGATTGGGACAACCCTTCCCCACAGATACGCAGTATTTT
size: -; D: -; J: TRBJ2-2; V: TRBV27; CDR3: CASSNQGQLAGELFF; DNA: TGTGCCAGCAGTAATCAAGGGCAGCTAGCCGGGGAGCTGTTTTTT
size: -; D: -; J: TRBJ1-6; V: TRBV5-1; CDR3: CASTVDRRDSPLHF; DNA: TGCGCCAGCACCGTAGACAGGAGGGATTCACCCCTCCACTTT
size: -; D: -; J: TRBJ2-1; V: TRBV5-1; CDR3: CASSLRGRNDEQFF; DNA: TGCGCCAGCAGCTTGAGGGGCAGAAATGATGAGCAGTTCTTC
size: few; D: TRBD2; J: TRBJ2-5; V: TRBV6-5; CDR3: CASRVAGGPETQYF; DNA: TGTGCCAGCAGGGTGGCGGGAGGGCCCGAGACCCAGTACTTC